This TCR beta chain derives from a study of T cell responses to AZD1222 COVID-19 vaccine. General observations from the study: Clonal diversity was possibly underestimated; the donors were predominantly white British and more often female.

Profiling relied on immunoSEQ multiplex PCR, and the TCRdb table lists in-frame clones only, not all of them. The table records about 130,000 clones, roughly nine tenths of them present only once. There are a few counts of this clone. Its target is not known. CDR3 size: 15 residues. Germline V gives CDR1 SGHRS, CDR2 YFSETQ. The junction had 5 bases not matched to a gene; V was cut back by 4 bases and J by 4 bases. The receptor was isolated from an adult who received the AZD1222 COVID-19 vaccine. The rearrangement joins TRBV5-1 to TRBJ2-5, with 12 bases fitting TRBD2. The specimen was peripheral blood, collected 28 days after the second AZD1222 dose. CDR3 in amino acids: CASSQTTSGRETQYF. The CDR3 bases are TGCGCCAGCAGCCAGACGACTAGCGGGAGAGAGACCCAGTACTTC.